The sequence of this TCR beta chain was determined in a study of untreated major depressive disorder. Findings and limits, study-wide: Each subject's top five TRBV05-01 clones were all private. TRBV05-01 (Vbeta 5.1) usage was higher in CD4+ T cells of depressed patients than controls.

Patients had moderate to severe depression. No major medical conditions, Axis I/II comorbidities, regular medication, or illicit drugs. Magnetic negative selection enriched CD4+ T cells from thawed PBMCs. The protocol was immunoSEQ multiplex PCR, while the TCRdb copy is restricted to in-frame clones and leaves out a portion. Of around 23,000 clones listed, about 90% were seen once; the top ten hold around 0.78%. Germline V gene lookup returns CDR1 SNHLY and CDR2 FYNNEI. V was cut by 6 bases and J by 0 bases, with 6 bases left in between. The CDR3 contains 12 residues. In its sample, this clone was seen once. What it binds is unknown.

The sequenced sample was CD4+ T cells from PBMCs. The chain carries TRBV2 and TRBJ2-7; D not certain. The sequence derives from a woman aged 25 to 45 with major depressive disorder. The CDR3 loop is CASRGPSYEQYF. The CDR3 nucleotides read TGTGCCAGCAGAGGCCCCTCCTACGAGCAGTACTTC.